Listed below are T cell receptor beta chains from one sample, sequenced in a study of blood T cell repertoires in COVID-19. Only in-frame clones appear in the TCRdb table, and some are missing; sequencing was by immunoSEQ multiplex PCR. The sample yields under 350,000 clones, 70% to 90% seen once. Sequencing was carried out using peripheral blood. These receptors all stem from an older woman with acute or convalescent COVID-19. CDR3s include the opening cysteine and the closing phenylalanine or tryptophan. D genes are given only for firm matches. Clone size is stated in some rows and not others, as once, few, many or a class when expanded.

TRBV2	.	once	TRBJ1-5	CASREDSYNQPQHF	TGTGCCAGCAGGGAGGACAGCTACAATCAGCCCCAGCATTTT
TRBV7-2	TRBD1	.	TRBJ1-3	CASSIGQAGWGGNTIYF	TGTGCCAGCAGCATCGGACAGGCGGGTTGGGGAGGAAACACCATATATTTT
TRBV29-1	.	.	TRBJ1-1	CSVGGTRTEAFF	TGCAGCGTTGGGGGAACTAGGACTGAAGCTTTCTTT
TRBV18	TRBD1	.	TRBJ1-1	CASSGTGANTEAFF	TGTGCCAGCTCGGGGACAGGGGCGAACACTGAAGCTTTCTTT
TRBV18	.	.	TRBJ1-5	CASSPVLDQPQHF	TGTGCCAGCTCACCGGTACTGGATCAGCCCCAGCATTTT
TRBV5-1	TRBD2	.	TRBJ2-5	CASSFWRGNQETQYF	TGCGCCAGCAGCTTCTGGCGGGGGAACCAAGAGACCCAGTACTTC
TRBV6-5	TRBD1	.	TRBJ2-7	CASSPRTGKPYEQYF	TGTGCCAGCAGTCCCCGGACAGGCAAACCCTACGAGCAGTACTTC
TRBV29-1	TRBD1	.	TRBJ1-1	CSVGQGRGTEAFF	TGCAGCGTTGGACAGGGCCGGGGCACTGAAGCTTTCTTT
TRBV12-3/TRBV12-4	.	.	TRBJ2-7	CASSLEGEQYF	TGTGCCAGCAGCCTGGAGGGCGAGCAGTACTTC
TRBV7-2	TRBD2	.	TRBJ2-1	CASSLRGTLFSYNEQFF	TGTGCCAGCAGCTTGCGGGGGACGCTTTTCTCCTACAATGAGCAGTTCTTC
TRBV2	TRBD2	.	TRBJ2-5	CASSESPTGGETQYF	TGTGCCAGCAGTGAATCACCCACCGGGGGGGAGACCCAGTACTTC
TRBV24-1	.	.	TRBJ1-2	CATSARVGAYGYTF	TGTGCCACCAGTGCCAGGGTTGGGGCTTATGGCTACACCTTC
TRBV18	.	.	TRBJ2-6	CASSLQLGAGANVLTF	TGTGCCAGCTCACTACAATTGGGGGCCGGGGCCAACGTCCTGACTTTC
TRBV6-4	.	.	TRBJ2-1	CASTDSPGYRAGEQFF	TGTGCCAGCACCGACTCCCCAGGTTACAGGGCCGGTGAGCAGTTCTTC
TRBV27	TRBD1	.	TRBJ2-1	CASSFVGGYSYNEQFF	TGTGCCAGCAGTTTTGTAGGGGGCTATTCCTACAATGAGCAGTTCTTC
TRBV4-2	TRBD2	.	TRBJ2-5	CASSPMAWGERGRRETQYF	TGTGCCAGCAGCCCCATGGCTTGGGGGGAGCGGGGCCGGAGGGAGACCCAGTACTTC
TRBV7-9	.	.	TRBJ2-3	CASSRGTDTQYF	TGTGCCAGCAGCCGGGGTACAGATACGCAGTATTTT
TRBV7-9	TRBD1	.	TRBJ1-6	CASSPNLRGRGSPLHF	TGTGCCAGCAGCCCTAATCTCAGGGGGCGAGGATCACCCCTCCACTTT
TRBV5-5	.	.	TRBJ2-7	CASSLEIGGYNEQYF	TGTGCCAGCAGCTTGGAGATTGGCGGGTACAACGAGCAGTACTTC
TRBV6-5	.	.	TRBJ1-1	CASSRASEYRTEAFF	TGTGCCAGCAGTAGGGCCTCTGAGTACAGGACTGAAGCTTTCTTT
TRBV5-6	.	once	TRBJ2-3	CASSLLTDTQYF	TGTGCCAGCAGCTTGCTCACAGATACGCAGTATTTT